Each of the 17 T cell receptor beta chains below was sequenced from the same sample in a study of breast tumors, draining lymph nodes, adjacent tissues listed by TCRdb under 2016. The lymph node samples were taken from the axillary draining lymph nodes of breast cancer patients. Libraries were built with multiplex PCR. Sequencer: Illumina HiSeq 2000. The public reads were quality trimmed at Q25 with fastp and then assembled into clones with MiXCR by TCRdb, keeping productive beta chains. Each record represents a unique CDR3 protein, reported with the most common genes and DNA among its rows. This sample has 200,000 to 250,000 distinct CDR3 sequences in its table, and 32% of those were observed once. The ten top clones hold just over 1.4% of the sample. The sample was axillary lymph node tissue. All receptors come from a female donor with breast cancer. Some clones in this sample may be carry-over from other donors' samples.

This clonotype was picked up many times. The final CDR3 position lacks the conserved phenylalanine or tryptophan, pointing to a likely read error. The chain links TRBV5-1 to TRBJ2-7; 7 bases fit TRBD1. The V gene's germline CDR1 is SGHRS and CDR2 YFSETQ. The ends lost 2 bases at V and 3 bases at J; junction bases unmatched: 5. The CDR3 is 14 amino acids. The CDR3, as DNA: TGCGCCAGCAGCTTATCGAGGGACAGCTACGAGCAGTACTCC. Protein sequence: CASSLSRDSYEQYS.

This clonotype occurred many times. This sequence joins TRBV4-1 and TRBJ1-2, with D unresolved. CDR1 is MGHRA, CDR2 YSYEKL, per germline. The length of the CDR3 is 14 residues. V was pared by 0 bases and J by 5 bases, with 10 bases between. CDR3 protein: CASSQDRGVYGYTF. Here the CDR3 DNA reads TGCGCCAGCAGCCAAGATCGGGGTGTTTATGGCTACACCTTC.

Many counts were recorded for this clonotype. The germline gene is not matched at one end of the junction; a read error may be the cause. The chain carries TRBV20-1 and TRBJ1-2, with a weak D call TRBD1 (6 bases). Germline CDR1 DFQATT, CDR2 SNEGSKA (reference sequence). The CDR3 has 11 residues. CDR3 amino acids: CSATRTDGYTF. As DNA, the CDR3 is TGCAGTGCTACCAGGACAGACGGCTACACTTTC.

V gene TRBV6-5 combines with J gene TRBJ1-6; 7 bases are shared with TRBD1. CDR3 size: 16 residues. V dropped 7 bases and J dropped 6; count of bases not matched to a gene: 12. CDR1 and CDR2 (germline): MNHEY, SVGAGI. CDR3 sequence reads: CASTYRGEGSNSPLHF. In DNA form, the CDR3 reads TGTGCCAGCACATACAGGGGAGAAGGCAGTAATTCACCCCTCCACTTT.

The CDR3 loop is CASSARVGAFF. The CDR3 DNA reads as TGTGCCAGCAGTGCCAGGGTGGGGGCTTTCTTT. The V gene is TRBV12-3 or TRBV12-4, the J gene TRBJ1-1; D possibly corresponds to TRBD1 (5 bases). The CDR3 loop spans 11 amino acids. V gave up 5 bases and J gave up 11 bases, with 12 bases separating them.

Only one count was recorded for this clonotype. CDR3 residues: CASSRQGDSNNSPLHF. As DNA, the CDR3 is TGTGCCAGCAGCAGACAGGGGGACTCTAATAATTCACCCCTCCACTTT. The V and J genes are TRBV7-2 and TRBJ1-6, with 9 bases identical to TRBD1. CDR3 length equals 16 residues. J gave up 5 bases and V 5 bases, and 7 bases lay outside the gene matches. Per the germline V gene, CDR1 is SGHTA and CDR2 is FQGNSA.

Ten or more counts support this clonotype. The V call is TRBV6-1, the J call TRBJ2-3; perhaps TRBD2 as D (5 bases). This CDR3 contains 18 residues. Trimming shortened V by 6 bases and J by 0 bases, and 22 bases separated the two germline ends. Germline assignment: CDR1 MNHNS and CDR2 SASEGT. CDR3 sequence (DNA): TGTGCCAGCAGGAGGGCCCAGAGACAAGCGACAAGCACAGATACGCAGTATTTT. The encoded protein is CASRRAQRQATSTDTQYF.

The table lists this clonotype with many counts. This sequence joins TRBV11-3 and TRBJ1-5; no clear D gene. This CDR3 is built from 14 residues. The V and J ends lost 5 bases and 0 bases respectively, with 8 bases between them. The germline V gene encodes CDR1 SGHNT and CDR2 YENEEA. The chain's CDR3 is CASSLGRSNQPQHF. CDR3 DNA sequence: TGTGCCAGCAGCCTCGGACGTAGCAATCAGCCCCAGCATTTT.

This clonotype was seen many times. Here the CDR3 reads CASSFSGQGAHSPLHF. The CDR3 coding sequence is TGCGCCAGCAGCTTTTCCGGACAGGGAGCCCATTCACCCCTCCACTTT. The chain uses TRBV5-1 and TRBJ1-6; TRBD1 aligns across 8 bases. Per germline, CDR1 SGHRS and CDR2 YFSETQ. The junction had 9 bases not matched to a gene; V was cut back by 2 bases and J by 8 bases. This CDR3 has 16 amino acids.

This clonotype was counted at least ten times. The CDR3: CASSPQGLYGYTF. CDR3 in DNA: TGTGCCAGCAGCCCCCAGGGGCTGTATGGCTACACCTTC. V and J are TRBV7-9 and TRBJ1-2; D possibly corresponds to TRBD1 (6 bases). The CDR3 covers 13 residues. Trimming left V 5 bases short and J 5 bases short, with 12 bases between. CDR1 SEHNR and CDR2 FQNEAQ come from the germline V gene (reference sequence).

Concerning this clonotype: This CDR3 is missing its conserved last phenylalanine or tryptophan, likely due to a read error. Here the CDR3 DNA reads TGCAGTGCTAGAAAAGTCCCTGAAGCTTTCCTT. Its protein is CSARKVPEAFL. The genes are TRBV20-1 and TRBJ1-1; D uncertain. CDR3 size: 11 residues. CDR1 DFQATT and CDR2 SNEGSKA come from the germline V gene (reference sequence). The V end was cut by 2 bases, the J end by 6 bases, with 7 bases between.

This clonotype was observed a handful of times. CDR3 bases: TGCAGTGCTGGGACCTCTGCCTACGAGCAGTACTTC. This codes for CSAGTSAYEQYF. The rearrangement joins TRBV20-1 to TRBJ2-7; D could derive from TRBD1 or TRBD2 (5 bases each). The CDR3 loop spans 12 amino acids. The germline V gene has CDR1 DFQATT and CDR2 SNEGSKA (reference sequence). Trimming removed 5 bases at V and 2 bases at J, with 10 bases between.

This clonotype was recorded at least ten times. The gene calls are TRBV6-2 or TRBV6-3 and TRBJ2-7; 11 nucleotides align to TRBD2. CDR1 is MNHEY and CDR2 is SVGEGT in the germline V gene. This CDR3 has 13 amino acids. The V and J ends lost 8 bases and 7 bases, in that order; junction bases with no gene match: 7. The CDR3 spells CASVGTSGEEQYF. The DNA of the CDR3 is TGTGCCAGCGTGGGGACTAGCGGAGAAGAGCAGTACTTC.

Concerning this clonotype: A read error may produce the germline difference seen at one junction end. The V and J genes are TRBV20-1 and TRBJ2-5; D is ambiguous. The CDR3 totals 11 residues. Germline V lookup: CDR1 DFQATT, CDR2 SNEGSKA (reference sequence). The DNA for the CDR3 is TGCAGTGCGGAGAACCAAGAGACCCAGTGCTTC. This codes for CSAENQETQCF.

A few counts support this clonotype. The CDR3 region has the DNA TGTGCCAGCAGTTCTTCCGGACAGAGTTCGGGAAACACCATATATTTT. Translated: CASSSSGQSSGNTIYF. The rearrangement uses TRBV28 and TRBJ1-3; D may be TRBD1 (6 bases). This CDR3 is 16 amino acids long. Germline-derived CDR1 and CDR2 are MDHEN and SYDVKM. V gave up 4 bases and J gave up 4 bases, with 17 bases separating them.

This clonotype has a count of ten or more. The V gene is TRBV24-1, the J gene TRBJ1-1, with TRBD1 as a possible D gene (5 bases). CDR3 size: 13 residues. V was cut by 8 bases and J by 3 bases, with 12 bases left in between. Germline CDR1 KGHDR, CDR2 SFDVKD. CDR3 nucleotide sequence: TGTGCCACCAAGGGGCAGCTAGACACTGAAGCTTTCTTT. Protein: CATKGQLDTEAFF.

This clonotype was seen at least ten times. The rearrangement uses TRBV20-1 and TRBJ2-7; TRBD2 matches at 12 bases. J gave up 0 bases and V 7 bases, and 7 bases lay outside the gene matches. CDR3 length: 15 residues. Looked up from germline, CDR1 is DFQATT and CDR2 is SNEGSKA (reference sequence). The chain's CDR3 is CSVRTSGASSYEQYF. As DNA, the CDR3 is TGCAGTGTTCGGACTAGCGGGGCGTCCTCCTACGAGCAGTACTTC.